These 19 T cell receptor beta chains were all obtained from the same sample, sequenced in a study of naive and memory T cell subsets. Study-wide results and limits: Naive repertoires, especially CD8, held a few larger clonotypes, possibly memory cells re-expressing CD45RA.

These TCRs' antigens remain unknown. Two oligonucleotides, mixed equimolar, formed the beta constant-region primer covering TRBC1 and TRBC2. The ligated cDNA underwent four PCR rounds using SP2 and nested alpha and beta constant-region primers. TCRdb called the UMI-ligation and nested PCR reads again in MiXCR, with one record for every CDR3 protein. The data show approximately 140,000 distinct CDR3 sequences, about a fifth seen once. The sequenced material came from naive CD8+ T cells from blood. The source of these receptors is a human donor in good health.

This clonotype was counted only a few times. This rearrangement joins TRBV19 to TRBJ2-1; 13 nucleotides line up with TRBD2. The CDR3 is made up of 15 amino acids. Germline lookup yields CDR1 LNHDA and CDR2 SQIVND (reference sequence). After removal of 4 bases from V and 7 bases from J, the junction contained 4 bases not matched to a gene. The CDR3, as DNA: TGTGCCAGTAGTACAGGACTAGCGGGAGTAAATGAGCAGTTCTTC. This encodes CASSTGLAGVNEQFF. Full variable domain (missing parts from reference TRBV19 and TRBJ2-1): DGGITQSPKYLFRKEGQNVTLSCEQNLNHDAMYWYRQDPGQGLRLIYYSQIVNDFQKGDIAEGYSVSREKKESFPLTVTSAQKNPTAFYLCASSTGLAGVNEQFFGPGTRLTVL.

This clonotype was seen a handful of times. The rearrangement links TRBV6-5 to TRBJ2-5; D call uncertain. V was shortened by 0 bases and J by 2 bases, with 10 bases between the two germline ends. Germline V gene data show CDR1 as MNHEY and CDR2 as SVGAGI. The CDR3 is made up of 15 amino acids. The CDR3 sequence is CASSYSSGLQETQYF. The DNA of the CDR3 is TGTGCCAGCAGTTACTCCTCAGGCTTACAAGAGACCCAGTACTTC.

This clonotype appeared a few times. V gene TRBV28 combines with J gene TRBJ1-5, with TRBD1 identical over 9 bases. With 4 bases clipped from V and 9 bases from J, the junction kept 4 bases outside the gene matches. Germline values: CDR1 MDHEN, CDR2 SYDVKM. The CDR3 runs to 13 residues. The CDR3 spells CASSSDRGLPQHF. As DNA, the CDR3 is TGTGCCAGCAGTTCGGACAGGGGTTTGCCCCAGCATTTT.

In the case of this clonotype: One junction end disagrees with the germline gene, perhaps due to a read error. The genes are TRBV7-9 and TRBJ2-3, with TRBD1 matching 7 bases. The CDR3 runs to 14 residues. Germline V lookup: CDR1 SEHNR, CDR2 FQNEAQ (reference sequence). CDR3 in DNA: TGTGCCAGCATCTTAGAACAGGGGACAGATACGCAGTATTTT. Protein sequence: CASILEQGTDTQYF.

The V call is TRBV7-9, the J call TRBJ1-3; D gene unclear. This CDR3 is built from 17 residues. The V and J ends lost 1 base and 2 bases respectively, with 15 bases between them. Per germline, CDR1 SEHNR and CDR2 FQNEAQ (reference sequence). The CDR3 DNA reads TGTGCCAGCAGCTTAGTCCCGTGGTCGAACCCTGGAAACACCATATATTTT. Amino acids: CASSLVPWSNPGNTIYF.

This clonotype was detected a few times. The V call is TRBV28, the J call TRBJ1-1; D perhaps matches TRBD1 (5 bases). CDR1 is MDHEN, CDR2 SYDVKM, per germline. V lost 5 bases and J lost 4, with 20 bases in between. CDR3 length equals 16 residues. Here the CDR3 reads CASSKTKTAFSTEAFF. The CDR3 nucleotides read TGTGCCAGCAGTAAGACCAAGACAGCGTTTAGCACTGAAGCTTTCTTT.

The chain links TRBV5-1 to TRBJ2-7, with D unresolved. In germline, CDR1 is SGHRS, CDR2 YFSETQ. Trimming removed 0 bases at V and 4 bases at J, with 11 bases between. The CDR3 sequence is 14 residues long. The CDR3 reads CASSLEAAVYEQYF. The CDR3 DNA is TGCGCCAGCAGCTTGGAGGCCGCAGTATACGAGCAGTACTTC.

This clonotype was seen more than once but under ten times. The chain recombines TRBV3-1 with TRBJ1-1, with 8 bases lining up with TRBD1. V dropped 4 bases and J dropped 11; count of bases not matched to a gene: 12. CDR3 length: 14 amino acids. Looked up from germline, CDR1 is LGHDT and CDR2 is YNNKEL (reference sequence). The CDR3 protein is CASSLSWTGYGAFF. The CDR3 DNA reads as TGTGCCAGCAGCCTCAGTTGGACAGGGTATGGCGCTTTCTTT. Complete variable domain (other parts from reference TRBV3-1 and TRBJ1-1): DTAVSQTPKYLVTQMGNDKSIKCEQNLGHDTMYWYKQDSKKFLKIMFSYNNKELIINETVPNRFSPKSPDKAHLNLHINSLELGDSAVYFCASSLSWTGYGAFFGQGTRLTVV.

The rearrangement uses TRBV7-9 and TRBJ2-7; perhaps D is TRBD1 or TRBD2 (5 bases each). Trimming took off 3 bases at V and 5 bases at J, with 8 bases between the two ends. Germline V gene sequence: CDR1 SEHNR, CDR2 FQNEAQ (reference sequence). CDR3 length: 12 amino acids. The CDR3 loop is CASSFGAHEQYF. CDR3 DNA: TGTGCCAGCAGCTTCGGGGCCCACGAGCAGTACTTC.

The J gene is TRBJ2-3, the V gene TRBV7-2, with D possibly matching TRBD2 (5 bases). The germline V gene encodes CDR1 SGHTA and CDR2 FQGNSA. V was cut by 2 bases and J by 1 base, with 10 bases left in between. The CDR3 runs 15 residues. CDR3 sequence: CASSLLARRTDTQYF. The CDR3 region has the DNA TGTGCCAGCAGCTTATTAGCGCGACGCACAGATACGCAGTATTTT.

This clonotype was seen a handful of times. The chain combines TRBV27 with TRBJ1-5, with TRBD1 identical over 8 bases. Trimming cost V 5 bases and J 11 bases; bases outside gene matches: 11. CDR3 length: 14 residues. CDR1 MNHEY and CDR2 SMNVEV come from the germline V gene (reference sequence). Here the CDR3 DNA reads TGTGCCAGCAGTCCAGGACAGGGTTTAGAGTCCCAGCATTTT. The encoded protein is CASSPGQGLESQHF.

The chain has TRBV6-1 and TRBJ1-2; D is undetermined. CDR1 and CDR2 from the germline V gene are MNHNS and SASEGT. The CDR3 sequence is 12 residues long. The ends were cut back, 10 bases at V and 4 bases at J, with 13 bases in the middle. CDR3 sequence reads: CATFARSYGYTF. The CDR3 nucleotides are TGTGCCACCTTTGCTAGGAGCTATGGCTACACCTTC.

This clonotype was counted only a few times. The chain employs TRBV4-1 and TRBJ2-7; D is unresolved. This CDR3 has 13 amino acids. Germline CDR1 is MGHRA and CDR2 is YSYEKL. With 4 bases removed from V and 4 bases from J, the gap between germline ends came to 11 bases. CDR3 region: CASSPSILYEQYF. The CDR3 DNA follows: TGCGCCAGCAGCCCGAGTATTTTGTACGAGCAGTACTTC.

This sequence joins TRBV28 and TRBJ2-7, with D perhaps TRBD1 (6 bases). The CDR3 length is 18 residues. V lost 8 bases, J lost 5 bases, and 31 bases lay in between. Germline lookup yields CDR1 MDHEN and CDR2 SYDVKM. CDR3 DNA sequence: TGTGCCAGCGTACCAGTTAGGGGGAGCTTGACTATGGTCCACGAGCAGTACTTC. Translating it yields CASVPVRGSLTMVHEQYF.

The chain has TRBV27 and TRBJ2-2; D is unresolved. The ends were cut back, 5 bases at V and 3 bases at J, with 7 bases in the middle. Germline CDR1 is MNHEY and CDR2 is SMNVEV (reference sequence). The CDR3 contains 13 residues. The CDR3 loop is CASSMTYTGELFF. DNA for the CDR3: TGTGCCAGCAGTATGACATACACCGGGGAGCTGTTTTTT.

This clonotype was counted at least ten times. J is TRBJ2-1 and V is TRBV29-1, with D perhaps matching TRBD1 (6 bases). This CDR3 spans 12 amino acids. CDR1 is SQVTM, CDR2 ANQGSEA, per germline. Trimming took off 2 bases at V and 8 bases at J, with 10 bases between the two ends. The CDR3 protein is CSVEQGRDEQFF. For the CDR3, the DNA is TGCAGCGTTGAACAGGGGCGGGATGAGCAGTTCTTC.

Comment on this clonotype: The junction departs from the called germline gene at one end, perhaps through a read error. The chain combines TRBV6-2 or TRBV6-3 with TRBJ2-2; D gene unclear. Germline V gene lookup returns CDR1 MNHEY and CDR2 SVGEGT. This CDR3 region has 13 residues. The CDR3 is CASSYSNSGELFF. In DNA form, the CDR3 reads TGTGCCAGCAGTTACTCGAACTCCGGGGAGCTGTTTTTT.

CDR3 residues: CASSLRTDDTDTQYF. In DNA form, the CDR3 reads TGTGCCAGCAGTTTACGTACGGACGACACAGATACGCAGTATTTT. The chain couples TRBV28 to TRBJ2-3; D not certain. Between the trimmed V and J ends, which lost 2 bases and 2 bases, there was a span of 11 bases. The CDR3 sequence is 15 residues long. Germline V gene lookup returns CDR1 MDHEN and CDR2 SYDVKM.

CDR3 protein: CASSSRGTVFYEQYF. The CDR3 nucleotides are TGTGCCAGCAGTTCCCGCGGGACGGTTTTCTACGAGCAGTACTTC. The V call is TRBV27, the J call TRBJ2-7; D may be TRBD2 (6 bases). Deletions cut 4 bases from V and 3 bases from J, with 16 bases between. The CDR3 consists of 15 residues. CDR1 is MNHEY and CDR2 is SMNVEV in the germline V gene (reference sequence).